The 5 T cell receptor beta chains below were found in one sample sequenced in a study of T cells after yellow fever vaccination. Each CDR3 protein is one row after TCRdb ran MiXCR on the 5' RACE reads. The table lists 300,000 or so distinct CDR3 sequences, approximately 13% of them singletons. Sequencing used CD4+ T cells sorted from PBMCs, obtained 45 days after the yellow fever booster vaccination. Receptors originate from a man in his thirties or forties who received the YFV17D yellow fever vaccine.

This clonotype appeared many times. The chain's CDR3 is CASSLWRGTEAFF. The CDR3 DNA follows: TGTGCCAGCAGCCTATGGAGGGGCACTGAAGCTTTCTTT. The chain has TRBV7-2 and TRBJ1-1, with D possibly TRBD1 on 5 matching bases. V lost 5 bases to trimming and J lost 4 bases, with 11 bases between them. The CDR3 spans 13 residues. Germline CDR1 is SGHTA and CDR2 is FQGNSA.

This chain links TRBV20-1 with TRBJ1-1; a possible D gene is TRBD1 (6 bases). The CDR3 contains 17 residues. CDR1 is DFQATT and CDR2 is SNEGSKA in the germline V gene (reference sequence). V gave up 0 bases and J gave up 2 bases, with 19 bases separating them. As DNA, the CDR3 is TGCAGTGCTAGAGATTACGGGATACAGGGCGGCAACACTGAAGCTTTCTTT. Its protein product is CSARDYGIQGGNTEAFF.

This clonotype turned up a few times. The rearrangement links TRBV6-2 or TRBV6-3 to TRBJ2-1; a weak D match, TRBD2 (6 bases). Trimming removed 6 bases at V and 9 bases at J, with 15 bases between. From germline, CDR1 is MNHEY and CDR2 SVGEGT. This CDR3 region has 13 residues. CDR3 sequence: CASRLAAGPEQFF. Here the CDR3 DNA reads TGTGCCAGCAGACTAGCCGCGGGGCCTGAGCAGTTCTTC.

This clonotype occurred a few times. This chain uses TRBV9 with TRBJ1-1, with 9 bases that match TRBD1. Germline V CDR1 and CDR2: SGDLS, YYNGEE. The CDR3 covers 15 residues. Trimming cost V 4 bases and J 3 bases; bases outside gene matches: 7. The CDR3 loop is CASSLGTGQDTEAFF. The CDR3 region has the DNA TGTGCCAGCAGCTTGGGGACAGGGCAGGACACTGAAGCTTTCTTT. The variable domain in full, completed from reference TRBV9 and TRBJ1-1, reads DSGVTQTPKHLITATGQRVTLRCSPRSGDLSVYWYQQSLDQGLQFLIQYYNGEERAKGNILERFSAQQFPDLHSELNLSSLELGDSALYFCASSLGTGQDTEAFFGQGTRLTVV.

This clonotype was recorded many times. V and J are TRBV18 and TRBJ2-1; 7 nucleotides agree with TRBD2. The CDR3 consists of 15 residues. The V and J ends lost 3 bases and 2 bases, in that order; junction bases with no gene match: 4. Germline CDR1 KGHSH, CDR2 LQKENI. CDR3 amino acids: CASSPSGIAYNEQFF. CDR3 sequence (DNA): TGTGCCAGCTCACCGAGCGGGATAGCCTACAATGAGCAGTTCTTC.